These T cell receptor beta chains were read from a single sample in a study of blood T cell repertoires in COVID-19. Using immunoSEQ multiplex PCR, the repertoire was profiled, and TCRdb retains in-frame clones only, with some absent. The table includes just over 650,000 clones, 80% to 90% detected once. Sequenced input: peripheral blood. Receptor source: a young woman with acute or convalescent COVID-19. CDR3s include the opening cysteine and the closing phenylalanine or tryptophan. Each record gives: clone size, D gene, J gene, CDR3 length, V gene, CDR3 DNA, CDR3 protein. D genes are given only for firm matches. Clone sizes are given selectively: once, few, many, or a class where the clone is expanded.

few | NA | TRBJ1-2 | 12 | TRBV7-9 | TGTGCCAGCAGCTTAGCCAGGGATGGCTACACCTTC | CASSLARDGYTF
NA | TRBD1 | TRBJ1-1 | 11 | TRBV3-1/TRBV3-2 | TGTGCCAGCAGCCAACAGGGGGTCGCTTTCTTT | CASSQQGVAFF
NA | TRBD2 | TRBJ2-2 | 15 | TRBV3-1/TRBV3-2 | TGTGCCAGCAGCCGCCTCGGGGGGAATCCCGGGGAGCTGTTTTTT | CASSRLGGNPGELFF
NA | TRBD1 | TRBJ1-2 | 15 | TRBV7-8 | TGTGCCAGCAGCTTAGCAGGGGGCCTGAACTATGGCTACACCTTC | CASSLAGGLNYGYTF
NA | TRBD1 | TRBJ1-3 | 17 | TRBV5-4 | TGTGCCAGCAGCCCGGGACAGGGGGCAGCAAGGGGAAACACCATATATTTT | CASSPGQGAARGNTIYF
NA | TRBD1 | TRBJ1-4 | 15 | TRBV6-5 | TGTGCCAGCAGCCTGACAGGGTCTGGATCGATTGATTTGTTTTTT | CASSLTGSGSIDLFF
once | NA | TRBJ1-1 | 13 | TRBV19 | TGTGCCAGTAGTTTCGGACAGCCCGGTGGAGCTTTCTTT | CASSFGQPGGAFF
NA | TRBD1 | TRBJ1-2 | 16 | TRBV5-5 | TGTGCCAGCAGCTTGGTATACCGGACAGGGAAAGGGGGCTACACCTTC | CASSLVYRTGKGGYTF
NA | TRBD2 | TRBJ2-1 | 12 | TRBV29-1 | TGCAGCGTTGGGGCTAGCGGCAATGAGCAGTTCTTC | CSVGASGNEQFF
NA | NA | TRBJ1-2 | 15 | TRBV9 | TGTGCCAGCAGCCCACAGGCATTCAGCAGCTATGGCTACACCTTC | CASSPQAFSSYGYTF
NA | NA | TRBJ1-1 | 17 | TRBV21-1 | TGTGCCAGCAGCAAAGCGGGAAGGAGATATCGGGAAACTGAAGCTTTCTTT | CASSKAGRRYRETEAFF
NA | NA | TRBJ1-2 | 15 | TRBV5-4 | TGTGCCAGCAGCTTGGGTTCAGAGGGCTCCTATGGCTACACCTTC | CASSLGSEGSYGYTF
once | NA | TRBJ1-1 | 11 | TRBV12-3/TRBV12-4 | TGTGCCAGCAAATCGGGGAGTATGGCTTTCTTT | CASKSGSMAFF
NA | TRBD2 | TRBJ2-1 | 14 | TRBV27 | TGTGCCAGCAGTTACTCCGGGACTAAAAATGAGCAGTTCTTC | CASSYSGTKNEQFF
NA | NA | TRBJ2-5 | 13 | TRBV19 | TGTGCCAGTAGGCCACCTCGCGCGGAGACCCAGTACTTC | CASRPPRAETQYF
once | TRBD2 | TRBJ2-1 | 13 | TRBV29-1 | TGCAGCGTGCGACGGGGGGATTACAATGAGCAGTTCTTC | CSVRRGDYNEQFF
NA | TRBD1 | TRBJ1-2 | 17 | TRBV7-8 | TGTGCCAGCAGCTTAGGTGAGGGACAGATGTCGGCCTATGGCTACACCTTC | CASSLGEGQMSAYGYTF